This T cell receptor beta chain derives from a study of blood T cell repertoires in COVID-19 (dated by TCRdb to about 2020). Background for the entire study: The collaborator samples originated in the United States, Italy and Spain and spanned the acute and convalescent phases of COVID-19. The samples were drawn from the first 160 participants of the ongoing ImmuneRACE study and from about 1,200 subjects provided by 6 global collaborators. Where available, HLA class I and class II types were obtained from metadata supplied by the sample provider rather than from assay-based typing. A de-identified subject ID, COVID-19 status, age in years and sex were almost always included in the sample metadata. The prospective study material was composed of cDNA or gDNA derived from T cells, B-cell-depleted T cells, or PBMCs. Deeply sampled blood TCRbeta repertoires from subjects exposed to, actively infected with, or recovered from COVID-19 were included in the dataset. The repertoires were released in a freely available public database meant as a resource for research on the immune response to SARS-CoV-2.

As to this clone: Its binding antigen is unknown. Base qualities are missing; no much larger clone stands one base away.

The collaborating institutions used their own protocols to collect whole blood in K2EDTA tubes. For TCRbeta analysis, collaborators shipped samples in one of three forms: frozen whole blood, isolated PBMCs, or DNA extracted from either of those sample types. The immunoSEQ Assay, a bias-controlled multiplex PCR, was used to amplify TCRbeta CDR3 regions from genomic DNA. As for how the authors treated the data: Within the assay, amplification of reference gene primers was used to estimate how many nucleated cells each sample contained. To quantify the absolute abundance of each unique TCRbeta CDR3 rearrangement, sequence reads were collapsed and filtered. For each sample, productive Simpson clonality was calculated as the square root of Simpson's diversity index across productive rearrangements. This is the immuneACCESS table as TCRdb keeps it, with only in-frame sequences that have V and J called. A part of the clones is gone; compared with another copy, unresolved V genes explain less than half, and the rest is unexplained. V, J and clone size are taken as reported in that table, and D and trimming were inferred from the DNA itself. In all, the sample holds 140,000 to 150,000 clones, and about 90% of those were seen once. The ten largest clonotypes hold approximately 6.1% of the sample.

Here is what the overall study found, with its caveats: How much clinical and demographic metadata was included differed by source and by participant, and the metadata was provided uncurated.

The germline V end is reduced by 4 bases and the J end by 5 bases; junction bases left unmatched: 8. The germline V gene yields SGHRS for CDR1 and YFSETQ for CDR2. CDR3 length: 16 amino acids, cysteine to phenylalanine. The kept DNA is CDR3 alone, 48 bases in frame from the first base. Sequenced: peripheral blood. The source of this sequence is a man at least 80 years old with acute or convalescent COVID-19. Here the chain combines TRBV5-1 and TRBJ2-5; 13 bases in the middle match TRBD2. For the CDR3, the sequence is CASSPGLAGNGETQYF. Here is the DNA: TGCGCCAGCAGCCCGGGACTAGCGGGAAACGGGGAGACCCAGTACTTC.